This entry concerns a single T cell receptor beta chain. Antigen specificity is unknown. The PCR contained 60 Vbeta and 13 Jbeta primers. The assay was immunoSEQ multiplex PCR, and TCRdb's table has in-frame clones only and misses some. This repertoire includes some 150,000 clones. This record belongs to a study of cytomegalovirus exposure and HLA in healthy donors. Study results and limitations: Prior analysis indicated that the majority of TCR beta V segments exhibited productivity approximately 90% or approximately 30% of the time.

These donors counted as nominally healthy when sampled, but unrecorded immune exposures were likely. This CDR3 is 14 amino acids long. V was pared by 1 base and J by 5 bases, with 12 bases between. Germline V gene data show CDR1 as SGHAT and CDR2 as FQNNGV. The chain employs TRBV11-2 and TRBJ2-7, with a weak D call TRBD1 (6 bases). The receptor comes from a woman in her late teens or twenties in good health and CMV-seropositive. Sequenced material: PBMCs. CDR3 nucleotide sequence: TGTGCCAGCAGCTTAGTGAACAGGGCTCACGAGCAGTACTTC. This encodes CASSLVNRAHEQYF.